What follows are 26 T cell receptor beta chains derived from one specimen sequenced in a study of blood T cells in healthy people across ages. A J-beta primer mix and a sample-barcoded 5' primer were used in a second PCR of roughly 6 to 11 cycles. TCRdb independently ran MiXCR on the 5' RACE reads; one entry per CDR3 protein. The profile covers around 1.7 million distinct CDR3 sequences, with about 30% appearing a single time and about 8% taken by the ten largest. Input material: blood. The receptors stem from a woman in her 30s in good health.

The chain couples TRBV20-1 to TRBJ2-1; TRBD1 matches at 7 bases. After removal of 6 bases from V and 7 bases from J, the junction contained 9 bases not matched to a gene. Germline CDR1 DFQATT, CDR2 SNEGSKA (reference sequence). The CDR3 consists of 13 residues. The CDR3 DNA is TGCAGTGCCCAGGACAGGAAGGGAAATGAGCAGTTCTTC. Its protein product is CSAQDRKGNEQFF.

A remark on this clonotype: This sequence may be a read error, since a much larger clone differs from it by one base. The rearrangement joins TRBV6-2 or TRBV6-3 to TRBJ2-7; possible D gene TRBD2, 5 bases. The germline V gene encodes CDR1 MNHEY and CDR2 SVGEGT. The CDR3 is 14 amino acids. In DNA, the CDR3 is TGTGCCGGCAGTTACGGACTGAGTTCCTACGAGCAGTACTTC. Translated: CAGSYGLSSYEQYF.

A few counts support this clonotype. The chain links TRBV5-1 to TRBJ2-7, with TRBD1 identical over 10 bases. Germline V lookup: CDR1 SGHRS, CDR2 YFSETQ. The CDR3 contains 17 residues. After removal of 0 bases from V and 1 base from J, the junction contained 7 bases not matched to a gene. The CDR3 region has the DNA TGCGCCAGCAGCTTGGCCTCTGGGACAGGGGTTTCCTACGAGCAGTACTTC. It yields the protein CASSLASGTGVSYEQYF. The full variable domain, completed using reference TRBV5-1 and TRBJ2-7, is KAGVTQTPRYLIKTRGQQVTLSCSPISGHRSVSWYQQTPGQGLQFLFEYFSETQRNKGNFPGRFSGRQFSNSRSEMNVSTLELGDSALYLCASSLASGTGVSYEQYFGPGTRLTVT.

This clonotype has a count of ten or more. The rearrangement links TRBV6-6 to TRBJ2-1; no clear D gene. The ends were cut back, 7 bases at V and 2 bases at J, with 9 bases in the middle. The CDR3 is 13 amino acids. Per germline, CDR1 MNHNY and CDR2 SVGAGI (reference sequence). The CDR3 DNA sequence: TGTGCCAGCATTGGCGGCACCTACAATGAGCAGTTCTTC. Translated, it gives CASIGGTYNEQFF.

This clonotype has a count of ten or more. The J gene is TRBJ2-4, the V gene TRBV10-1; D possibly matches TRBD1 or TRBD2 (5 bases each). The CDR3 is 14 residues long. From germline, CDR1 is WNHNN and CDR2 SYGVQD (reference sequence). V lost 5 bases to trimming and J lost 8 bases, with 16 bases between them. The DNA for the CDR3 is TGCGCCAGCAGTACCGGGACCATAGGAGACATTCAGTACTTC. The encoded protein is CASSTGTIGDIQYF.

This clonotype was picked up many times. The chain carries TRBV27 and TRBJ2-7, with TRBD2 matching 10 bases. Unmatched junction bases numbered 7, after V lost 5 bases and J lost 3 bases. The V gene's germline CDR1 is MNHEY and CDR2 SMNVEV (reference sequence). The CDR3 runs to 15 residues. In DNA form, the CDR3 reads TGTGCCAGCAGTACCCCAGCGGGGGGGCACTACGAGCAGTACTTC. Encoded protein: CASSTPAGGHYEQYF.

This clonotype was seen a few times. V is TRBV7-6 and J is TRBJ2-3; TRBD1 might be the D (5 bases). This CDR3 comprises 15 residues. The V end was cut by 4 bases, the J end by 1 base, with 12 bases between. Germline CDR1 is SGHVS and CDR2 is FNYEAQ. In DNA form, the CDR3 reads TGTGCCAGCAGCTCCAACAGGTTCCGCACAGATACGCAGTATTTT. Amino acid sequence: CASSSNRFRTDTQYF.

The V and J genes are TRBV4-3 and TRBJ2-4, with 8 bases that match TRBD1. Trimming at V came to 0 bases and at J to 2 bases, leaving 6 bases not matched to a gene. Germline V gives CDR1 LGHNA, CDR2 YSLEER. This CDR3 comprises 17 residues. CDR3 DNA sequence: TGCGCCAGCAGCCAAGATTCTCAGGGGGCGTCCAAAAACATTCAGTACTTC. It is translated as CASSQDSQGASKNIQYF.

This clonotype was counted ten times or more. The rearrangement uses TRBV2 and TRBJ2-1, with 8 bases that match TRBD1. The CDR3 runs to 14 residues. V was pared by 6 bases and J by 5 bases, with 6 bases of the junction left unmatched. CDR1 is SNHLY and CDR2 is FYNNEI in the germline V gene. The CDR3 region is CASRDGTGNNEQFF. In DNA form, the CDR3 reads TGTGCCAGCAGGGACGGGACAGGCAACAATGAGCAGTTCTTC.

Details on this clonotype: In this CDR3 the conserved last residue, phenylalanine or tryptophan, is missing, so a read error is likely. The DNA of the CDR3 is TGTGCCAGCAGCTTAGCGCAGGGTGAAGCTTTCATT. Its translation: CASSLAQGEAFI. The rearrangement links TRBV7-8 to TRBJ1-1; D perhaps matches TRBD1 (5 bases). CDR3 size: 12 residues. Germline loops: CDR1 SGHVS, CDR2 FQNEAQ. The V end lost 0 bases, the J end lost 7 bases, and 6 bases lay between the germline ends.

There are a few counts of this clonotype. The V gene is TRBV6-5, the J gene TRBJ2-4; TRBD1 agrees at 11 bases. The CDR3 loop spans 16 amino acids. V was clipped by 6 bases and J by 0 bases; unmatched bases: 4. Germline CDR1 and CDR2: MNHEY and SVGAGI. CDR3 sequence (DNA): TGTGCCAGCAGGAGGACAGGGGGCTTAGCCAAAAACATTCAGTACTTC. This gives the protein CASRRTGGLAKNIQYF.

The chain uses TRBV29-1 and TRBJ2-3; D may be TRBD2 (5 bases). This CDR3 comprises 10 residues. Germline loops: CDR1 SQVTM, CDR2 ANQGSEA. V was pared by 5 bases and J by 8 bases, with 8 bases between. CDR3 sequence reads: CSVLEGTQYF. Written as DNA, the CDR3 is TGCAGCGTTTTAGAGGGTACGCAGTATTTT.

In regard to this clonotype: The junction does not match germline at one end; this may be a read error. The chain combines TRBV13 with TRBJ2-1; D is possibly TRBD1 or TRBD2 (5 bases each). There are 15 residues in the CDR3. The germline V gene encodes CDR1 PRHDT and CDR2 FYEKMQ (reference sequence). The CDR3: CASSLGAESYNGQFF. CDR3 nucleotides: TGTGCCAGCAGCCTCGGGGCGGAATCCTACAATGGGCAGTTCTTC.

Details on this clonotype: One end of the junction varies from germline; a read error may be responsible. The J gene is TRBJ1-1, the V gene TRBV18; tentatively, D is TRBD1 (5 bases). Germline CDR1 is KGHSH and CDR2 is LQKENI. The length of the CDR3 is 13 residues. CDR3 region: CVSFLQEGVEAFF. The DNA for the CDR3 is TGTGTCAGCTTTCTACAGGAGGGAGTTGAAGCTTTCTTT.

This clonotype has just a few counts. V gene TRBV29-1 combines with J gene TRBJ1-1; tentative D call: TRBD1 (5 bases). Germline V CDR1 and CDR2: SQVTM, ANQGSEA. The CDR3 spans 16 residues. V dropped 4 bases and J dropped 5 bases, with 23 bases sitting between them. In nucleotides, the CDR3 is TGCAGCGTTGTAGAGGGGAGAGCGGGTCTGGGTACTGAAGCTTTCTTT. Its protein product is CSVVEGRAGLGTEAFF.

This chain uses TRBV7-3 with TRBJ2-1; TRBD2 aligns across 9 bases. V shed 0 bases and J 8 bases; nucleotides not matched to a gene: 8. Germline CDR1 and CDR2: SGHTA and FQGTGA. This CDR3 has 16 amino acids. The CDR3 loop is CASSLTYSGGPDEQFF. CDR3 coding DNA: TGTGCCAGCAGCTTAACGTACAGCGGGGGGCCGGATGAGCAGTTCTTC.

This clonotype occurred once. This may be a read error, as it is one base from a much larger clone. The chain carries TRBV20-1 and TRBJ2-1; TRBD1 agrees at 11 bases. Trimming at V came to 2 bases and at J to 8 bases, leaving 8 bases not matched to a gene. CDR1 and CDR2 from the germline V gene are DFQATT and SNEGSKA (reference sequence). The length of the CDR3 is 15 residues. The CDR3 protein is CSARIGTGGLDEQFF. The CDR3 DNA follows: TGCAGTGCTAGAATCGGGACAGGGGGATTGGATGAGCAGTTCTTC.

There are many counts of this clonotype. The chain has TRBV6-5 and TRBJ2-7, with a tentative D call TRBD1 (6 bases). With 8 bases removed from V and 2 bases from J, the gap between germline ends came to 10 bases. CDR1 MNHEY and CDR2 SVGAGI come from the germline V gene. The CDR3 is 12 amino acids. CDR3 loop: CASGGQPYEQYF. The CDR3 nucleotides are TGTGCCAGCGGCGGACAGCCCTACGAGCAGTACTTC.

As regards this clonotype: Germline is not matched at one junction end, which may reflect a read error. V is TRBV18 and J is TRBJ2-7, with 8 bases identical to TRBD1. Matching the DNA end better, TRBJ2-5 makes the J call doubtful. CDR1 is KGHSH and CDR2 is LQKENI in the germline V gene. The CDR3 is 16 residues long. This CDR3 is CASPPGRQGATETQYF. The CDR3 coding sequence is TGTGCCAGCCCACCGGGGCGGCAGGGGGCAACGGAGACCCAGTACTTC.

V and J are TRBV30 and TRBJ1-2; 9 bases map to TRBD1. There are 15 residues in the CDR3. The J segment lost 5 bases and the V segment lost 2 bases, leaving 9 bases of the junction unmatched. Looked up from germline, CDR1 is GTSNPN and CDR2 is SVGIG (reference sequence). DNA of the CDR3: TGTGCCTGGAGTCTCGGACAGGGGATAATGTATGGCTACACCTTC. Translating it yields CAWSLGQGIMYGYTF.

This clonotype was detected a few times. The rearrangement uses TRBV12-5 and TRBJ2-7; D call uncertain. The germline V gene has CDR1 LGHNT and CDR2 FRNRAP. CDR3 length equals 13 residues. The V gene lost 0 bases and the J gene lost 3 bases, with 6 bases spanning the gap. CDR3 coding DNA: TGTGCTAGTGGTTTGGTGACGGGCTACGAGCAGTACTTC. It codes for CASGLVTGYEQYF.

The chain's CDR3 is CASSYTGRSTGELFF. In DNA form, the CDR3 reads TGTGCCAGCAGTTACACAGGGAGATCCACCGGGGAGCTGTTTTTT. This chain joins TRBV6-6 and TRBJ2-2; D is possibly TRBD1 (6 bases). The V end lost 2 bases, the J end lost 4 bases, and 11 bases lay between the germline ends. CDR1 is MNHNY, CDR2 SVGAGI, per germline (reference sequence). CDR3 length: 15 residues.

In its sample, this clonotype was seen a few times. The rearrangement links TRBV4-3 to TRBJ1-1; unclear D gene. CDR1 and CDR2 from the germline V gene are LGHNA and YSLEER. The length of the CDR3 is 13 residues. With 1 base removed from V and 3 bases from J, the gap between germline ends came to 6 bases. The CDR3 protein is CASSQGTHTEAFF. CDR3 bases: TGCGCCAGCAGCCAAGGGACCCACACTGAAGCTTTCTTT.

The genes are TRBV2 and TRBJ2-1; 8 bases are a match to TRBD1. The CDR3 has 14 residues. Germline CDR1 and CDR2: SNHLY and FYNNEI. V was pared by 4 bases and J by 8 bases, with 7 bases of the junction left unmatched. CDR3 residues: CASSVLQGADEQFF. CDR3 DNA: TGTGCCAGCAGTGTTCTTCAGGGGGCGGATGAGCAGTTCTTC. Full variable domain (outside the CDR3, taken from reference TRBV2 and TRBJ2-1): EPEVTQTPSHQVTQMGQEVILRCVPISNHLYFYWYRQILGQKVEFLVSFYNNEISEKSEIFDDQFSVERPDGSNFTLKIRSTKLEDSAMYFCASSVLQGADEQFFGPGTRLTVL.

This clonotype occurred a few times. The rearrangement joins TRBV11-2 to TRBJ1-2; D uncertain. The germline V and J ends were trimmed by 7 bases and 8 bases, with 26 bases remaining between them. The CDR3 loop spans 16 amino acids. CDR1 is SGHAT, CDR2 FQNNGV, per germline. This CDR3 is CASNTRYADPKRGYTF. The CDR3 coding sequence is TGTGCCAGCAACACCAGATACGCGGACCCTAAGCGGGGCTACACCTTC.

The chain is built from TRBV18 and TRBJ2-3; D is unresolved. CDR1 is KGHSH, CDR2 LQKENI, per germline. The CDR3 has 14 amino acids. Trimming cost V 0 bases and J 6 bases, with 10 bases left between them. CDR3 in amino acids: CASSPPSPGDTQYF. CDR3 coding DNA: TGTGCCAGCTCACCACCGTCCCCTGGGGATACGCAGTATTTT.